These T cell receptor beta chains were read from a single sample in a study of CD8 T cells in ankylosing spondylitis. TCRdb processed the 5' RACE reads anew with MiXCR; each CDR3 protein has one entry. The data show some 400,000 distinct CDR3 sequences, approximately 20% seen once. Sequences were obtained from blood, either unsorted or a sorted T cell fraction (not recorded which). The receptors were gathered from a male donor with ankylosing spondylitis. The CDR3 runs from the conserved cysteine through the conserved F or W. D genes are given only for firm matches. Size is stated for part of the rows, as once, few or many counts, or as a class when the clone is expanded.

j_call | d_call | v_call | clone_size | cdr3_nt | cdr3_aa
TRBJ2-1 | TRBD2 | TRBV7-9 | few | TGTGCCAGCAGCTTCCCAACGCGGGAGAGCTCCTACAATGAGCAGTTCTTC | CASSFPTRESSYNEQFF
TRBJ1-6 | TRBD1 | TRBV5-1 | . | TGCGCCAGCAGCTTGGAGGGGGCAGCCAATTCACCCCTCCACTTT | CASSLEGAANSPLHF
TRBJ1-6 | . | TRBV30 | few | TGTGCCTGGAGCGGGGGTGACAATTCACCCCTCCACTTT | CAWSGGDNSPLHF
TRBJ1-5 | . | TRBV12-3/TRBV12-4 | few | TGTGCCAGCAGCGACCCGGGACGCTTCAATCAGCCCCAGCATTTT | CASSDPGRFNQPQHF
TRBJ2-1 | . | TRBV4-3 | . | TGCGCCAGCAGCCAAGATAACGTGGCTGAGCAGTTCTTC | CASSQDNVAEQFF
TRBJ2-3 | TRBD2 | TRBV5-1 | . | TGCGCCAGCAGCTTGAGCGGACTAGCGGGAGTAAATACGCAGTATTTT | CASSLSGLAGVNTQYF
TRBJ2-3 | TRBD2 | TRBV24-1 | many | TGTGCCACCAGTGGCGGGGTAGCGGGAGGTACAGATACGCAGTATTTT | CATSGGVAGGTDTQYF
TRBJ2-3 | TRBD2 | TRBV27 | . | TGTGCCAGCAGTGCACTAGCGCCAGATACGCAGTATTTT | CASSALAPDTQYF
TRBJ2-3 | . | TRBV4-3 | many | TGCGCCAGCAGCCAAGACCGAGATACGCAGTATTTT | CASSQDRDTQYF
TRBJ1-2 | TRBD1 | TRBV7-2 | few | TGTGCCAGCAGCGCCCGACAGGGGAACTATGGCTACACCTTC | CASSARQGNYGYTF
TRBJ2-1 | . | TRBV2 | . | TGTGCCAGCTCCATCAGGTGGACCTACAATGAGCAGTTCTTC | CASSIRWTYNEQFF
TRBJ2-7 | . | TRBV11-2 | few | TGTGCCAGCAGCTTAGATTACGGTGTCCCGGGGCACGAGCAGTACTTC | CASSLDYGVPGHEQYF
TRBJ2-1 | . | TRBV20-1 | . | TGCAGTGCAAAATCAGGGGGGGCCTACAATGAGCAGTTCTTC | CSAKSGGAYNEQFF
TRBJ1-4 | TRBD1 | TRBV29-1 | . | TGCAGCGTTACCGAGGGGGCGACTAATGAAAAACTGTTTTTT | CSVTEGATNEKLFF
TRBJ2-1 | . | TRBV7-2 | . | TGTGCCAGCAGCGCTGGAGGACAGCCAAACAATGAGCAGTTCTTC | CASSAGGQPNNEQFF
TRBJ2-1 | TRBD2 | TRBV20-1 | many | TGCAGTGCTAGAGTTGGGACTACCTCCTACAATGAGCAGTTCTTC | CSARVGTTSYNEQFF
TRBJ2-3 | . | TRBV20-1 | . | TGCAGTGCTAGAGTGGATACGCAGTATTTT | CSARVDTQYF
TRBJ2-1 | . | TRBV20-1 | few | TGCAGTGCTCCACGCCTGCAGGGGAGGGCGGGATACAATGAGCAGTTCTTC | CSAPRLQGRAGYNEQFF
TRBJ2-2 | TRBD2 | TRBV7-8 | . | TGTGCCAGCTGCTTTGAGCGGGGGAACACCGGGGAGCTGTTTTTT | CASCFERGNTGELFF
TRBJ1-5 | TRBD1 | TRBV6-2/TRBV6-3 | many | TGTGCCAGCAGTTACTCAACAGGGGCCCGTTATAGCAATCAGCCCCAGCATTTT | CASSYSTGARYSNQPQHF
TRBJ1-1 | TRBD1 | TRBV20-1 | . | TGCAGTGCTTACTACGCCTTGGGACAGGTGAACACTGAAGCTTTCTTT | CSAYYALGQVNTEAFF
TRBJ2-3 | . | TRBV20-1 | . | TGCAGTGCTCCTCCAGTGGGGGTAGTTTTGATAGATACGCAGTATTTT | CSAPPVGVVLIDTQYF
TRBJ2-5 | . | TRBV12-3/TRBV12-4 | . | TGTGCCAGCAGGCCCACAGGGCGCGGTGAGACCCAGTACTTC | CASRPTGRGETQYF
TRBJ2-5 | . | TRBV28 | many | TGTGCCAGCAGTTTATCAGGGGAGGGAGGAGAGACCCAGTACTTC | CASSLSGEGGETQYF
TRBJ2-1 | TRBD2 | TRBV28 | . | TGTGCCAGCAGTTGGCGACTAGCGGTTGAGCAGTTCTTC | CASSWRLAVEQFF
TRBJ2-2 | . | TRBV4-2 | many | TGTGCCAGCAGCCAAGATAAGGCAGTCGCCGGGGAGCTGTTTTTT | CASSQDKAVAGELFF
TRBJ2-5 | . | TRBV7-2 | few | TGTGCCAGCAGCTTCGCTTACGGCGTCCAAGAGACCCAGTACTTC | CASSFAYGVQETQYF
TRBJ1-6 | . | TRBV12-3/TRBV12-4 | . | TGTGCCAGCAGTGTCCCGGGGGCTTCACCCCTCCACTTT | CASSVPGASPLHF
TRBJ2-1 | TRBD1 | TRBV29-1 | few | TGCAGCGTTGCCGGCCAGGGGGCGCGGGAGCAGTTCTTC | CSVAGQGAREQFF
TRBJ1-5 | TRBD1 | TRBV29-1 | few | TGCAGCGTTGCCAGGGGGAATAGCAATCAGCCCCAGCATTTT | CSVARGNSNQPQHF
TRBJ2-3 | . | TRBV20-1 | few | TGCAGTGCTTTCGGGAACGTCAGGCCCGGCGATACGCAGTATTTT | CSAFGNVRPGDTQYF
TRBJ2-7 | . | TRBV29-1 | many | TGCAGCGTTGGGCAGGCTACGGCCTACGAGCAGTACTTC | CSVGQATAYEQYF
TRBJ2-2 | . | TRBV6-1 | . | TGTGCCATCAGGAGGACAGTCACCATCGGGGAGCTGTTTTTT | CAIRRTVTIGELFF
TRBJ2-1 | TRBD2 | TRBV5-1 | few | TGCGCCAGCAGCATCATAGCGGGAGTAGCCTACAATGAGCAGTTCTTC | CASSIIAGVAYNEQFF
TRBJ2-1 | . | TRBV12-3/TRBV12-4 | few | TGTGCCAGCAGTTTGGATGAGCAGTTCTTC | CASSLDEQFF
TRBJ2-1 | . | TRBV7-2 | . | TGTGCCAGCAGCTGGGGCAGGGGGGACAATGAGCAGTTCTTC | CASSWGRGDNEQFF
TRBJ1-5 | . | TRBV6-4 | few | TGTGCCAGCAGTGACTTCAAGAATCAGCCCCAGCATTTT | CASSDFKNQPQHF
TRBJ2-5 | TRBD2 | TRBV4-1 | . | TGCGCCAGCAGCCCCGGAGAGGGAGGGAGAGAGACCCAGTACTTC | CASSPGEGGRETQYF
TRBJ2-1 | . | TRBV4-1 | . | TGCGCCAGCAGCCGGGGGATCAGGGGAAACTCCTACAATGAGCAGTTCTTC | CASSRGIRGNSYNEQFF
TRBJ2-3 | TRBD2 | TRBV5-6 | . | TGTGCCAGCAGCTTGAGTTCACTAGCGGGAGTGACTACGCAGTATTTT | CASSLSSLAGVTTQYF
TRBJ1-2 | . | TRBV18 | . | TGTGCCAGCTCACCCCCCGGCAGGGCCGGCTATGGCTACACCTTC | CASSPPGRAGYGYTF
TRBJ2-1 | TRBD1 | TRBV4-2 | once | TGTGCCAGCAGCCAGGCTGGACAGGGCTACAATGAGCAGTTCTTC | CASSQAGQGYNEQFF